These T cell receptor beta chains were read from a single sample in a study of T cell responses to AZD1222 COVID-19 vaccine. The assay was immunoSEQ multiplex PCR, and TCRdb's table has in-frame clones only and misses some. The sample includes approximately 150,000 clones, 88% of them seen just once. The starting material was peripheral blood, obtained 28 days after the second dose of the MenACWY control vaccine. These receptors were taken from an adult who received the MenACWY meningococcal vaccine as a control. CDR3s include the opening cysteine and the closing phenylalanine or tryptophan. The order of the fields is D gene, J gene, clone size, V gene, CDR3 protein, CDR3 DNA. D genes are given only for firm matches. Not every row has a clone size; where given, it reads once, few, many or a size class.

D: TRBD1
J: TRBJ1-5
size: NA
V: TRBV7-2
CDR3: CASSWQGDQPQHF
DNA: TGTGCCAGCAGCTGGCAGGGGGATCAGCCCCAGCATTTT

D: NA
J: TRBJ2-6
size: NA
V: TRBV4-1
CDR3: CASSLSRTSGANVLTF
DNA: TGCGCCAGCAGCCTCAGTCGCACCTCTGGGGCCAACGTCCTGACTTTC

D: TRBD1
J: TRBJ1-6
size: NA
V: TRBV18
CDR3: CASSPDRGNSPLHF
DNA: TGTGCCAGCTCACCGGACAGGGGGAATTCACCCCTCCACTTT

D: NA
J: TRBJ1-2
size: NA
V: TRBV7-2
CDR3: CASSPSFSAPSYGYTF
DNA: TGTGCCAGCAGCCCCTCCTTTAGCGCCCCTAGCTATGGCTACACCTTC

D: TRBD2
J: TRBJ2-1
size: few
V: TRBV7-7
CDR3: CASSATSGTGEQFF
DNA: TGTGCTAGCAGCGCGACTAGCGGGACAGGTGAGCAGTTCTTC

D: NA
J: TRBJ2-3
size: once
V: TRBV4-3
CDR3: CASSQVGRGRLDTQYF
DNA: TGCGCCAGCAGCCAAGTGGGTCGGGGGCGATTAGATACGCAGTATTTT

D: NA
J: TRBJ1-3
size: NA
V: TRBV5-1
CDR3: CASSLAGGLYGNTIYF
DNA: TGCGCCAGCAGCTTGGCTGGGGGGCTCTACGGAAACACCATATATTTT

D: NA
J: TRBJ1-1
size: few
V: TRBV27
CDR3: CASSFGSGTEAFF
DNA: TGTGCCAGCAGTTTCGGTAGTGGCACTGAAGCTTTCTTT

D: TRBD2
J: TRBJ2-1
size: NA
V: TRBV6-2/TRBV6-3
CDR3: CASSYPLTGLAAYNEQFF
DNA: TGTGCCAGCAGTTACCCATTGACGGGACTAGCGGCCTACAATGAGCAGTTCTTC

D: NA
J: TRBJ2-5
size: few
V: TRBV7-9
CDR3: CASSFGGDETQYF
DNA: TGTGCCAGCAGCTTTGGAGGGGACGAGACCCAGTACTTC

D: TRBD1
J: TRBJ2-2
size: NA
V: TRBV7-8
CDR3: CASSLTRDRGNTGELFF
DNA: TGTGCCAGCAGCTTAACCCGGGACAGGGGTAACACCGGGGAGCTGTTTTTT

D: TRBD1
J: TRBJ1-1
size: NA
V: TRBV19
CDR3: CASSDPGGADTEAFF
DNA: TGTGCCAGTAGTGATCCAGGGGGCGCGGACACTGAAGCTTTCTTT

D: NA
J: TRBJ1-1
size: NA
V: TRBV7-2
CDR3: CASSFSLNTEAFF
DNA: TGTGCCAGCAGCTTCTCTCTGAACACTGAAGCTTTCTTT

D: NA
J: TRBJ2-7
size: NA
V: TRBV4-2
CDR3: CASSQSGTDSYEQYF
DNA: TGTGCCAGCAGCCAGTCCGGGACCGACTCCTACGAGCAGTACTTC

D: NA
J: TRBJ2-6
size: NA
V: TRBV6-1
CDR3: CASSEAGSGANVLTF
DNA: TGTGCCAGCAGTGAAGCCGGCTCTGGGGCCAACGTCCTGACTTTC

D: NA
J: TRBJ2-7
size: NA
V: TRBV28
CDR3: CASSPEGVYEQYF
DNA: TGTGCCAGCAGTCCCGAGGGGGTTTACGAGCAGTACTTC

D: TRBD2
J: TRBJ2-5
size: NA
V: TRBV7-9
CDR3: CASSLGRASGQETQYF
DNA: TGTGCCAGCAGCTTAGGTAGGGCTAGCGGCCAAGAGACCCAGTACTTC

D: TRBD1
J: TRBJ1-5
size: NA
V: TRBV4-3
CDR3: CASSKSDRGTGQPQHF
DNA: TGCGCCAGCAGCAAATCAGACAGGGGAACGGGTCAGCCCCAGCATTTT

D: NA
J: TRBJ2-1
size: NA
V: TRBV7-9
CDR3: CAVGGLYPYNEQFF
DNA: TGTGCAGTCGGGGGGCTCTATCCCTACAATGAGCAGTTCTTC

D: NA
J: TRBJ2-3
size: NA
V: TRBV5-1
CDR3: CASSYTDTQYF
DNA: TGCGCCAGCAGCTACACAGATACGCAGTATTTT

D: TRBD1
J: TRBJ1-6
size: NA
V: TRBV12-3/TRBV12-4
CDR3: CASSRDRPSALHF
DNA: TGTGCCAGCAGTCGGGACAGACCTTCAGCCCTCCACTTT

D: NA
J: TRBJ2-1
size: once
V: TRBV5-1
CDR3: CASSLDLRYNEQFF
DNA: TGCGCCAGCAGCTTGGATCTTAGGTACAATGAGCAGTTCTTC

D: NA
J: TRBJ2-1
size: NA
V: TRBV11-3
CDR3: CATSAAEENEQFF
DNA: TGTGCCACTTCTGCGGCAGAAGAGAATGAGCAGTTCTTC

D: TRBD2
J: TRBJ2-3
size: few
V: TRBV5-4
CDR3: CASSPGTSGGEDTQYF
DNA: TGTGCCAGCAGCCCTGGGACTAGCGGGGGAGAGGATACGCAGTATTTT